The entry below describes one T cell receptor (beta chain). This clonotype was observed a few times. Its antigen is unknown. There are no base qualities to consult, and no much larger clone falls within one base. These data belong to a study. The trim is 2 bases for V and 6 bases for J, with a gap of 8 bases between the germline ends. The germline V gene gives CDR1 as SGHTA and CDR2 as FQGTGA. Its CDR3 holds 14 amino acids, cysteine through phenylalanine. The kept DNA is CDR3 alone, 42 bases in frame from the first base. The sequencing machine was an Illumina MiSeq. The raw public data were reprocessed by TCRdb itself: fastp quality trimming at Q25, MiXCR clonotype calling, in-frame beta chains only. Each entry merges the rows of one CDR3 protein and shows their most common DNA and genes. Present in this sample are about 3,500 distinct CDR3 sequences, around 9.6% of which were seen just once. The ten largest clones take up around 6% of the sample.

Sequences were obtained from CD4+ T cells from synovial fluid. The TCR comes from a human donor with rheumatoid arthritis. Here the chain combines TRBV7-3 and TRBJ1-6, with the D gene not clear enough to name. The CDR3 is CASSLGGVNSPLHF. The nucleotide sequence is given as TGTGCCAGCAGCTTAGGTGGAGTTAATTCACCCCTCCACTTT.